This passage covers 29 T cell receptor beta chains from one sample sequenced in a study of blood T cell repertoires in COVID-19. Clones were sequenced by immunoSEQ multiplex PCR, and TCRdb holds only the in-frame ones, with some missing. The sample contains fewer than 120,000 clones, about 70% of which appear only once. Sequenced input: peripheral blood. These receptors originate from a woman aged 55 to 70 with acute or convalescent COVID-19.

The V gene is TRBV10-2, the J gene TRBJ1-1, with 8 bases aligning to TRBD1. V was clipped by 6 bases and J by 0 bases; unmatched bases: 3. Germline values: CDR1 WSHSY, CDR2 SAAADI. The CDR3 contains 14 residues. CDR3 sequence (DNA): TGCGCCAGCAGAGGGGGACAGGTGAACACTGAAGCTTTCTTT. Its translation is CASRGGQVNTEAFF.

This clone was recorded only once. The CDR3 nucleotides are TGTGCCAGCAGCTTGACAGGGTCGGCCGGCTACACCTTC. Protein: CASSLTGSAGYTF. The chain links TRBV11-3 to TRBJ1-2, with 7 bases matching TRBD1. Germline loops: CDR1 SGHNT, CDR2 YENEEA. Trimming removed 3 bases from V and 8 bases from J; junction bases left unmatched: 6. The CDR3 sequence is 13 residues long.

The chain joins TRBV28 to TRBJ1-2; 7 bases fit TRBD1. J lost 4 bases, V lost 7 bases, and 6 bases had no gene match. CDR1 and CDR2 from the germline V gene are MDHEN and SYDVKM. The CDR3 consists of 13 residues. The CDR3, as DNA: TGTGCCAGCACCCCACGACAGGGCTATGGCTACACCTTC. Its protein product is CASTPRQGYGYTF.

The chain is built from TRBV7-8 and TRBJ1-3; 7 positions agree with TRBD1. The CDR3 is made up of 17 amino acids. Trimming took 5 bases from V and 1 from J; bases not matched to a gene: 11. Germline loops: CDR1 SGHVS, CDR2 FQNEAQ. This CDR3 reads CASSPKGAGRSGNTIYF. In nucleotides, the CDR3 is TGTGCCAGCAGCCCCAAGGGGGCAGGGAGGTCTGGAAACACCATATATTTT.

This clone was counted between two and nine times. V gene TRBV12-3 or TRBV12-4 combines with J gene TRBJ2-7; D ambiguous. V lost 3 bases and J 3 bases, leaving 6 bases between the germline ends. The CDR3 has 12 residues. The CDR3 DNA reads TGTGCCAGCAGTTTCCGACACTACGAGCAGTACTTC. Residues: CASSFRHYEQYF.

The chain couples TRBV6-5 to TRBJ2-3; D uncertain. Germline V gene data show CDR1 as MNHEY and CDR2 as SVGAGI. The CDR3 is 15 amino acids. The ends were cut back, 2 bases at V and 1 base at J, with 10 bases in the middle. CDR3 in DNA: TGTGCCAGCAGTTACCAAAGACACCGCACAGATACGCAGTATTTT. Translating gives CASSYQRHRTDTQYF.

The chain employs TRBV7-2 and TRBJ2-5, with 8 bases identical to TRBD2. CDR1 and CDR2 from the germline V gene are SGHTA and FQGNSA. The junction had 9 bases not matched to a gene; V was cut back by 3 bases and J by 3 bases. The CDR3 spans 16 residues. The CDR3 loop reads CASSLSRLASKETQYF. Written as DNA, the CDR3 is TGTGCCAGCAGCTTGTCAAGACTAGCGAGCAAAGAGACCCAGTACTTC.

This clone was recorded many times. The chain employs TRBV18 and TRBJ2-7; D perhaps matches TRBD1 (5 bases). The CDR3 has 15 residues. CDR1 is KGHSH and CDR2 is LQKENI in the germline V gene. The V end lost 2 bases, the J end lost 2 bases, and 13 bases lay between the germline ends. The CDR3 loop reads CASSPRQGIPYEQYF. The CDR3, as DNA: TGTGCCAGCTCACCAAGGCAGGGTATCCCCTACGAGCAGTACTTC.

J is TRBJ1-4 and V is TRBV4-2, with unresolved D. V was pared by 3 bases and J by 5 bases, with 7 bases between. Germline loops: CDR1 LGHNA, CDR2 YNFKEQ. CDR3 length: 13 amino acids. The CDR3 is CASSQGGNEKLFF. CDR3 in DNA: TGTGCCAGCAGCCAGGGAGGGAATGAAAAACTGTTTTTT.

The rearrangement uses TRBV5-5 and TRBJ1-2, with TRBD1 as a possible D gene (6 bases). The CDR3 sequence is 16 residues long. CDR1 SGHKS and CDR2 YYEKEE come from the germline V gene (reference sequence). Trimming pared 1 base from V and 0 bases from J, leaving 13 bases between. CDR3 coding DNA: TGTGCCAGCAGCTTGCAGGCAGGGGCCCCTAACTATGGCTACACCTTC. This encodes CASSLQAGAPNYGYTF.

The genes are TRBV11-2 and TRBJ2-7; TRBD2 matches at 7 bases. CDR1 and CDR2 (germline): SGHAT, FQNNGV. CDR3 length: 15 amino acids. J gave up 2 bases and V 4 bases, and 8 bases lay outside the gene matches. CDR3 nucleotides: TGTGCCAGCAGCTCAGAGGCGGGGGTACCCTACGAGCAGTACTTC. Translation: CASSSEAGVPYEQYF.

The rearrangement links TRBV10-3 to TRBJ1-2; D is undetermined. V lost 4 bases and J lost 4, with 10 bases in between. Looked up from germline, CDR1 is ENHRY and CDR2 is SYGVKD. The CDR3 is 13 amino acids. CDR3 sequence (DNA): TGTGCCATCAGTGGTGGGGAGGGCTATGGCTACACCTTC. Translating it yields CAISGGEGYGYTF.

V and J are TRBV7-8 and TRBJ1-2; 7 nucleotides match TRBD1. This CDR3 is 14 amino acids long. Germline V gives CDR1 SGHVS, CDR2 FQNEAQ. With V trimmed by 4 bases and J by 5 bases, 7 bases remained unmatched. Written as DNA, the CDR3 is TGTGCCAGCAGCTCCGGGACAGACCCTTATGGCTACACCTTC. Its translation: CASSSGTDPYGYTF.

This chain joins TRBV18 and TRBJ2-1; TRBD1 matches at 9 bases. Trimming at V came to 4 bases and at J to 3 bases, leaving 4 bases not matched to a gene. The germline gives CDR1 KGHSH, CDR2 LQKENI. The CDR3 has 15 amino acids. CDR3 amino acids: CASSLRQGGYNEQFF. Written as DNA, the CDR3 is TGTGCCAGCTCACTCCGACAGGGGGGCTACAATGAGCAGTTCTTC. Full variable domain (missing parts from reference TRBV18 and TRBJ2-1): NAGVMQNPRHLVRRRGQEARLRCSPMKGHSHVYWYRQLPEEGLKFMVYLQKENIIDESGMPKERFSAEFPKEGPSILRIQQVVRGDSAAYFCASSLRQGGYNEQFFGPGTRLTVL.

The J gene is TRBJ1-1, the V gene TRBV5-1, with 8 positions matching TRBD1. Germline values: CDR1 SGHRS, CDR2 YFSETQ. This CDR3 has 19 residues. Trimming took 4 bases from V and 2 from J; bases not matched to a gene: 19. The CDR3 sequence is CASSDRGQGAGRDNTEAFF. The DNA for the CDR3 is TGCGCCAGCAGCGACAGGGGTCAGGGAGCCGGCCGGGACAACACTGAAGCTTTCTTT. Filled out from reference TRBV5-1 and TRBJ1-1, the complete variable domain reads KAGVTQTPRYLIKTRGQQVTLSCSPISGHRSVSWYQQTPGQGLQFLFEYFSETQRNKGNFPGRFSGRQFSNSRSEMNVSTLELGDSALYLCASSDRGQGAGRDNTEAFFGQGTRLTVV.

The rearrangement links TRBV19 to TRBJ2-3; a weak D match, TRBD2 (6 bases). Trimming cost V 6 bases and J 2 bases, with 15 bases left between them. From germline, CDR1 is LNHDA and CDR2 SQIVND (reference sequence). This CDR3 spans 15 amino acids. DNA for the CDR3: TGTGCCAGTAGCCTTCCGGGACTCCTCACAGATACGCAGTATTTT. It encodes CASSLPGLLTDTQYF.

This chain connects TRBV28 to TRBJ1-2; possibly TRBD1 for D (5 bases). The CDR3 is 13 amino acids. Trimming shortened V by 6 bases and J by 4 bases, and 12 bases separated the two germline ends. The V gene's germline CDR1 is MDHEN and CDR2 SYDVKM. The CDR3 loop reads CASSAQGPYGYTF. The CDR3 DNA sequence: TGTGCCAGCAGCGCTCAGGGTCCCTATGGCTACACCTTC.

The rearrangement joins TRBV4-2 to TRBJ2-1; maybe TRBD1 (6 bases). CDR1 LGHNA and CDR2 YNFKEQ come from the germline V gene. V was pared by 1 base and J by 7 bases, with 14 bases between. CDR3 length: 15 residues. The CDR3 DNA follows: TGTGCCAGCAGCCAAGCGGTACAGGGCTTAAATGAGCAGTTCTTC. This gives the protein CASSQAVQGLNEQFF.

The chain uses TRBV30 and TRBJ1-1; no reliable D call. Trimming took off 3 bases at V and 1 base at J, with 12 bases between the two ends. Germline assignment: CDR1 GTSNPN and CDR2 SVGIG (reference sequence). The CDR3 has 14 amino acids. The CDR3 nucleotides are TGTGCCTGGAGCCCAGGCATACAGAACACTGAAGCTTTCTTT. It yields the protein CAWSPGIQNTEAFF.

A note on this clone: Germline and junction disagree at one end, which may indicate a read error. V usage is TRBV5-4 and J usage is TRBJ1-2, with TRBD1 matching 9 bases. Germline assignment: CDR1 SGHNT and CDR2 YYREEE (reference sequence). This CDR3 contains 15 residues. The CDR3 bases are TGTGCCAGCAGCTTGGAACAGGGGGCTAAGTATGGCTACACCTTC. Amino acids: CASSLEQGAKYGYTF. The complete variable domain, with remaining parts taken from reference TRBV5-4 and TRBJ1-2, reads ETGVTQSPTHLIKTRGQQVTLRCSSQSGHNTVSWYQQALGQGPQFIFQYYREEENGRGNFPPRFSGLQFPNYSSELNVNALELDDSALYLCASSLEQGAKYGYTFGSGTRLTVV.

J is TRBJ1-1 and V is TRBV7-3; no clear D gene. Per the germline V gene, CDR1 is SGHTA and CDR2 is FQGTGA. V lost 7 bases and J 4 bases, leaving 13 bases between the germline ends. The CDR3 contains 13 residues. The CDR3 spells CASKTFDSTEAFF. DNA of the CDR3: TGTGCCAGCAAGACATTTGATTCCACTGAAGCTTTCTTT.

The chain has TRBV5-4 and TRBJ1-1; a possible D gene is TRBD1 (6 bases). V lost 4 bases, J lost 7 bases, and 17 bases lay in between. CDR1 and CDR2 (germline): SGHNT, YYREEE (reference sequence). The CDR3 has 14 amino acids. The CDR3 nucleotides read TGTGCCAGCAGCCATATCGAGGGCAGGGGTGAAGCTTTCTTT. Translated, it gives CASSHIEGRGEAFF.

The chain links TRBV10-3 to TRBJ1-3; no definite D call. The germline V and J ends were trimmed by 3 bases and 0 bases, with 9 bases remaining between them. The CDR3 is 15 amino acids. CDR1 ENHRY and CDR2 SYGVKD come from the germline V gene. The CDR3 DNA reads TGTGCCATCAGTGAACCTCGGGACTCTGGAAACACCATATATTTT. Encoded protein: CAISEPRDSGNTIYF.

The chain uses TRBV6-1 and TRBJ1-1, with D unclear. The CDR3 is 13 amino acids. V lost 6 bases to trimming and J lost 4 bases, with 12 bases between them. Germline CDR1 is MNHNS and CDR2 is SASEGT. The CDR3 DNA reads as TGTGCCAGCAGCGACGGGTTAGGCACTGAAGCTTTCTTT. It is translated as CASSDGLGTEAFF.

The chain links TRBV12-3 or TRBV12-4 to TRBJ1-2; 10 bases agree with TRBD1. V lost 2 bases, J lost 8 bases, and 2 bases stayed unmatched. This CDR3 has 13 residues. The CDR3 sequence: CASSLRQGAGYTF. The CDR3 nucleotides read TGTGCCAGCAGTTTACGACAGGGGGCCGGCTACACCTTC.

This clone was seen once. The chain joins TRBV6-5 to TRBJ2-3, with TRBD2 matching 12 bases. Trimming removed 8 bases from V and 3 bases from J; junction bases left unmatched: 3. The CDR3 loop spans 14 amino acids. Germline V gene data show CDR1 as MNHEY and CDR2 as SVGAGI. For the CDR3, the DNA is TGTGCCAGCCGTCTAGCGGGGGGGACAGATACGCAGTATTTT. Protein product: CASRLAGGTDTQYF.

The chain combines TRBV5-1 with TRBJ2-1, with D possibly being TRBD2 (6 bases). The CDR3 extends over 17 amino acids. Per germline, CDR1 SGHRS and CDR2 YFSETQ. V was shortened by 0 bases and J by 1 base, with 14 bases between the two germline ends. The chain's CDR3 is CASSLVIGRGSYNEQFF. In DNA form, the CDR3 reads TGCGCCAGCAGCTTGGTGATTGGGCGGGGTTCCTACAATGAGCAGTTCTTC.

This clone was recorded only once. The rearrangement links TRBV3-1 (or the pseudogene TRBV3-2) to TRBJ1-1; 7 bases fit TRBD1. The CDR3 runs 13 residues. Germline CDR1 reads LGHDT; CDR2 reads YNNKEL (reference sequence). J gave up 10 bases and V 5 bases, and 10 bases lay outside the gene matches. This CDR3 reads CASSDQTGWGAFF. CDR3 bases: TGTGCCAGCAGCGACCAGACAGGGTGGGGAGCTTTCTTT.

With respect to this clone: Other DNA sequences from this sample encode an identical CDR3 as well. The gene calls are TRBV5-1 and TRBJ2-5, with 10 bases matching TRBD2. Losses at the gene ends were 4 bases for V and 4 bases for J; bases not matched to a gene: 4. This CDR3 region has 14 residues. CDR1 and CDR2 from the germline V gene are SGHRS and YFSETQ. CDR3 protein: CASSPGLARETQYF. DNA of the CDR3: TGCGCCAGCAGCCCGGGACTAGCGAGAGAGACCCAGTACTTC.